This T cell receptor (beta chain) was captured in a study of blood T cell repertoires in COVID-19. As handled by the study authors: Amplified reference gene primers provided the basis for estimating nucleated cell counts. The assay was immunoSEQ multiplex PCR, and TCRdb's table has in-frame clones only and misses some. Clone size and V and J calls were adopted from that table, with D and trimming inferred from the DNA. This repertoire shows some 250,000 clones, 80% to 85% found once; its top ten account for 9.5% to 15%. The specimen sequenced was peripheral blood. The receptor was derived from a woman aged 55-75 years with active or convalescent COVID-19.

In DNA, the CDR3 is TGTGCCAGCAGCAGACAGGGTCTGGACTATGGCTACACCTTC. Protein sequence: CASSRQGLDYGYTF. The gene calls are TRBV5-8 and TRBJ1-2; 7 bases match TRBD1. The CDR3 is made up of 14 amino acids. Germline values: CDR1 SGHTS, CDR2 YDEGEE. J gave up 3 bases and V 4 bases, and 6 bases lay outside the gene matches.